These 6 T cell receptor beta chains originate from one sample sequenced in a study of regulatory T cells in long-lasting Graves disease. Combining iRepertoire HTBI primers with Arm-PCR of CDR3 regions, the authors built TCR beta libraries. TCRdb re-analysed the multiplex PCR reads in MiXCR, keeping a single row per CDR3 protein. The table lists around 500,000 distinct CDR3 sequences, 20% of them singletons. Specified time point: persistent/refractory GD, antithyroid drugs over 5 years with positive TRAb. PBMC RNA was the source of the TCR library. Sample: peripheral blood mononuclear cells (PBMCs), taken when the disease was refractory, from a patient treated with antithyroid drugs. The receptors were sampled from a female donor with Graves disease.

This clonotype was counted ten times or more. CDR3 residues: CASGPVLGGVRKTQYF. The CDR3 DNA is TGTGCTAGTGGACCTGTCTTAGGGGGAGTTCGTAAGACCCAGTACTTC. The chain carries TRBV12-5 and TRBJ2-5, with D possibly being TRBD1 (6 bases). Trimming pared 6 bases from V and 6 bases from J, leaving 23 bases between. CDR3 length: 16 residues. The V gene's germline CDR1 is LGHNT and CDR2 FRNRAP.

Details on this clonotype: One junction end does not reproduce the germline sequence, and a read error may be involved. The gene calls are TRBV3-1 and TRBJ2-3, with D uncertain. Germline CDR1 LGHDT, CDR2 YNNKEL (reference sequence). The CDR3 contains 15 residues. The CDR3 bases are TGTGCCAGCATCCAAAATGCGGCTAGCACAGATACGCAGTATTTT. Encoded protein: CASIQNAASTDTQYF.

This clonotype showed up many times. The V gene is TRBV6-1, the J gene TRBJ1-1; possible D gene TRBD1, 5 bases. This CDR3 has 16 residues. The germline V gene encodes CDR1 MNHNS and CDR2 SASEGT. The V gene lost 7 bases and the J gene lost 1 base, with 19 bases spanning the gap. CDR3 bases: TGTGCCAGCACCCAAAGCGGTAGGGGACCGAACACTGAAGCTTTCTTT. As protein: CASTQSGRGPNTEAFF.

This clonotype came up many times. The chain employs TRBV6-9 and TRBJ2-7, with 8 bases lining up with TRBD2. The CDR3 covers 14 residues. With V trimmed by 3 bases and J by 6 bases, 7 bases remained unmatched. Germline V gene sequence: CDR1 MNHGY, CDR2 SVAAGI. The CDR3 DNA reads as TGTGCCAGCAGTTACCTAGCGGGCTCGGGCGAGCAGTACTTC. Protein product: CASSYLAGSGEQYF.

This clonotype has at least ten counts. V and J are TRBV6-9 and TRBJ2-2; 10 nucleotides agree with TRBD1. Germline CDR1 is MNHGY and CDR2 is SVAAGI. The V and J ends lost 4 bases and 3 bases, in that order; junction bases with no gene match: 5. The CDR3 sequence is 16 residues long. The CDR3 DNA sequence: TGTGCCAGCAGTTCCCTCGGGACAGGGGACACCGGGGAGCTGTTTTTT. It encodes CASSSLGTGDTGELFF.

This clonotype was recorded at least ten times. The chain carries TRBV7-2 and TRBJ2-5; D is undetermined. Germline V gene sequence: CDR1 SGHTA, CDR2 FQGNSA. The CDR3 contains 11 residues. Trimming stripped 5 bases from V and 7 bases from J, with 8 bases between. CDR3 DNA: TGTGCCAGCAGCCTCTGGGGGACCCAGTACTTC. Translated: CASSLWGTQYF.